Presented here are 9 T cell receptor beta chains from one specimen sequenced in a study of shared clonotypes between healthy human individuals. Repertoires were generated with immunoSEQ multiplex PCR, while TCRdb's copy carries only in-frame clones and drops some. The sample carries fewer than 600,000 clones, more than 65% recorded once. Sequencing was done on a sample of PBMCs. These receptors were taken from a middle-aged woman in good health. Some clones in this sample may be carry-over from other donors' samples.

This chain links TRBV30 with TRBJ2-1; a possible D gene is TRBD2 (5 bases). CDR1 and CDR2 from the germline V gene are GTSNPN and SVGIG (reference sequence). The germline V and J ends were trimmed by 4 bases and 3 bases, with 16 bases remaining between them. The CDR3 runs to 15 residues. CDR3 region: CAWTPQADFYNEQFF. The CDR3 region has the DNA TGTGCCTGGACCCCCCAAGCGGACTTCTACAATGAGCAGTTCTTC.

The chain carries TRBV7-3 and TRBJ2-1, with a weak D call TRBD2 (5 bases). The CDR3 has 15 amino acids. Germline lookup yields CDR1 SGHTA and CDR2 FQGTGA. Trimming left V 4 bases short and J 6 bases short, with 16 bases between. The CDR3 protein is CASSYTRVLGNEQFF. The DNA for the CDR3 is TGTGCCAGCAGCTATACTAGAGTATTGGGCAATGAGCAGTTCTTC.

The genes are TRBV10-2 and TRBJ2-7; 9 nucleotides line up with TRBD1. The CDR3 spans 15 residues. With 6 bases clipped from V and 6 bases from J, the junction kept 12 bases outside the gene matches. Germline CDR1 is WSHSY and CDR2 is SAAADI. This CDR3 is CASRHPGQGEGEQYF. The CDR3 nucleotides are TGCGCCAGCAGACACCCGGGACAGGGTGAAGGCGAGCAGTACTTC.

The chain carries TRBV15 and TRBJ2-1; 10 positions agree with TRBD2. There are 15 residues in the CDR3. V was clipped by 0 bases and J by 15 bases; unmatched bases: 11. Germline CDR1 LNHNV, CDR2 YYDKDF (reference sequence). Here the CDR3 DNA reads TGTGCCACCAGCAGAGATGGGATTAGCGGGAGGATAGGGTTCTTC. Residues: CATSRDGISGRIGFF.

The V call is TRBV4-3, the J call TRBJ2-4; 12 bases agree with TRBD2. The CDR3 is made up of 15 amino acids. In germline, CDR1 is LGHNA, CDR2 YSLEER. The J segment lost 8 bases and the V segment lost 4 bases, leaving 6 bases of the junction unmatched. CDR3 DNA sequence: TGCGCCAGCAGCCGCCGACTAGCGGGAGTTGACATTCAGTACTTC. Residues: CASSRRLAGVDIQYF.

V gene TRBV4-2 combines with J gene TRBJ2-1; 11 positions match TRBD2. J gave up 7 bases and V 5 bases, and 4 bases lay outside the gene matches. CDR3 length: 14 residues. In germline, CDR1 is LGHNA, CDR2 YNFKEQ. CDR3 in amino acids: CASSVSGRANEQFF. DNA of the CDR3: TGTGCCAGCAGCGTTAGCGGGAGGGCAAATGAGCAGTTCTTC.

J is TRBJ2-5 and V is TRBV18; 7 bases align to TRBD1. Losses at the gene ends were 2 bases for V and 5 bases for J; bases not matched to a gene: 8. The germline V gene has CDR1 KGHSH and CDR2 LQKENI. CDR3 length: 15 amino acids. The CDR3, as DNA: TGTGCCAGCTCACCAAGACAGGGTACGTGGGAGACCCAGTACTTC. It encodes CASSPRQGTWETQYF.

The chain is built from TRBV11-2 and TRBJ1-2; no reliable D call. The CDR3 has 13 amino acids. V lost 0 bases, J lost 13 bases, and 15 bases lay in between. Germline V lookup: CDR1 SGHAT, CDR2 FQNNGV. In DNA, the CDR3 is TGTGCCAGCAGCTTAGATCTATCCCCGGTCGGCACCTTC. Its translation is CASSLDLSPVGTF.

A single count supports this clone. The V gene is TRBV5-1, the J gene TRBJ2-1; D may be TRBD1 (5 bases). This CDR3 has 17 residues. V was trimmed by 2 bases and J by 6 bases, leaving 21 bases between them. Looked up from germline, CDR1 is SGHRS and CDR2 is YFSETQ. The DNA for the CDR3 is TGCGCCAGCAGCTTTTTTAGGACATTGTTGGAGCCCAATGAGCAGTTCTTC. It encodes CASSFFRTLLEPNEQFF.